The 25 T cell receptor beta chains below come from one sample, sequenced in a study of shared clonotypes between healthy human individuals. Assay used: immunoSEQ multiplex PCR; TCRdb lists only in-frame clones, some missing. The table includes 1,500,000 or so clones, around 98.5% detected once. The sample was naive CD4+ T cells sorted from blood. Subset indicated: CD45RA+ positively selected. These receptors all stem from a man aged 30 to 39 in good health.

About this clone: The same CDR3 is also encoded by other DNA sequences in this sample. The rearrangement links TRBV5-1 to TRBJ1-1, with D unclear. Germline-derived CDR1 and CDR2 are SGHRS and YFSETQ. This CDR3 is built from 14 residues. Trimming removed 3 bases at V and 0 bases at J, with 9 bases between. CDR3 nucleotides: TGCGCCAGCAGCTCCCCGGGGATGAACACTGAAGCTTTCTTT. It is translated as CASSSPGMNTEAFF.

The chain recombines TRBV2 with TRBJ1-1; D is perhaps TRBD1 (6 bases). This CDR3 comprises 13 residues. The germline V gene has CDR1 SNHLY and CDR2 FYNNEI. V was shortened by 8 bases and J by 8 bases, with 18 bases between the two germline ends. The CDR3 spells CASRIDRSVEAFF. The CDR3 bases are TGTGCCAGCCGAATCGACAGGTCGGTAGAAGCTTTCTTT.

This clone has just one count. CDR3 protein: CASYRGSNTGELFF. In DNA, the CDR3 is TGTGCCAGCTACAGGGGGTCTAACACCGGGGAGCTGTTTTTT. This chain joins TRBV27 and TRBJ2-2; 8 bases are a match to TRBD1. Germline CDR1 and CDR2: MNHEY and SMNVEV (reference sequence). The CDR3 sequence is 14 residues long. J was trimmed by 2 bases and V by 8 bases; bases with no gene match: 4.

The CDR3: CASSLHGTSGSPTYNEQFF. The CDR3 DNA is TGTGCCAGCAGCTTGCATGGGACTAGCGGGAGTCCCACCTACAATGAGCAGTTCTTC. J is TRBJ2-1 and V is TRBV7-9; 14 nucleotides agree with TRBD2. In germline, CDR1 is SEHNR, CDR2 FQNEAQ (reference sequence). Losses at the gene ends were 3 bases for V and 2 bases for J; bases not matched to a gene: 9. The CDR3 has 19 residues.

The chain has TRBV9 and TRBJ1-1, with D possibly TRBD1 on 6 matching bases. From germline, CDR1 is SGDLS and CDR2 YYNGEE. CDR3 length: 16 amino acids. V lost 2 bases, J lost 0 bases, and 14 bases lay in between. The CDR3 nucleotides read TGTGCCAGCAGCGTGGGGGCGGCAGGGATGAACACTGAAGCTTTCTTT. It codes for CASSVGAAGMNTEAFF.

The rearrangement links TRBV19 to TRBJ1-5, with D possibly matching TRBD1 (5 bases). V lost 3 bases and J 4 bases, leaving 7 bases between the germline ends. The CDR3 extends over 13 amino acids. The germline gives CDR1 LNHDA, CDR2 SQIVND (reference sequence). In DNA, the CDR3 is TGTGCCAGTAGTATCGGGGCAAATCAGCCCCAGCATTTT. This codes for CASSIGANQPQHF.

V is TRBV6-5 and J is TRBJ2-3; D not certain. CDR1 is MNHEY, CDR2 SVGAGI, per germline. This CDR3 is built from 12 residues. Trimming shortened V by 2 bases and J by 5 bases, and 5 bases separated the two germline ends. This CDR3 is CASSYQGDTQYF. For the CDR3, the DNA is TGTGCCAGCAGTTACCAAGGAGATACGCAGTATTTT.

This rearrangement joins TRBV19 to TRBJ1-3; 7 bases agree with TRBD1. V shed 8 bases and J 0 bases; nucleotides not matched to a gene: 1. The CDR3 runs to 13 residues. CDR1 is LNHDA and CDR2 is SQIVND in the germline V gene (reference sequence). The CDR3, as DNA: TGTGCCAGTGGACAGGACTCTGGAAACACCATATATTTT. Residues: CASGQDSGNTIYF.

The chain is built from TRBV2 and TRBJ2-3; no definite D call. The germline V and J ends were trimmed by 8 bases and 2 bases, with 11 bases remaining between them. The CDR3 is 13 residues long. CDR1 is SNHLY and CDR2 is FYNNEI in the germline V gene. CDR3: CASGRLFTDTQYF. The CDR3 coding sequence is TGTGCCAGCGGCCGCTTATTCACAGATACGCAGTATTTT. Complete variable domain (other parts from reference TRBV2 and TRBJ2-3): EPEVTQTPSHQVTQMGQEVILRCVPISNHLYFYWYRQILGQKVEFLVSFYNNEISEKSEIFDDQFSVERPDGSNFTLKIRSTKLEDSAMYFCASGRLFTDTQYFGPGTRLTVL.

This clone was seen just once. V is TRBV5-4 and J is TRBJ2-2, with TRBD1 identical over 7 bases. The germline CDR1 and CDR2 sequences are SGHNT and YYREEE (reference sequence). The CDR3 is 16 amino acids. V trimming: 4 bases; J trimming: 4 bases; junction bases outside the gene matches: 10. CDR3 sequence reads: CASSRGQRSSTGELFF. In DNA, the CDR3 is TGTGCCAGCAGCAGGGGACAGAGGTCGAGCACCGGGGAGCTGTTTTTT.

The chain uses TRBV9 and TRBJ2-1; 9 nucleotides agree with TRBD2. The CDR3 covers 19 residues. Unmatched junction bases numbered 18, after V lost 0 bases and J lost 8 bases. Germline V lookup: CDR1 SGDLS, CDR2 YYNGEE. CDR3: CASSVVVAAGGPEFDEQFF. The CDR3 DNA sequence: TGTGCCAGCAGCGTAGTCGTAGCAGCGGGAGGACCCGAGTTTGATGAGCAGTTCTTC.

This clone occurred once. Distinct nucleotide sequences in the sample also encode this CDR3. The V and J genes are TRBV9 and TRBJ2-3; D assignment may be TRBD1 or TRBD2 (5 bases each). This CDR3 is built from 14 residues. Germline values: CDR1 SGDLS, CDR2 YYNGEE. The V and J ends lost 2 bases and 0 bases respectively, with 7 bases between them. The CDR3 sequence: CASSVGPSTDTQYF. For the CDR3, the DNA is TGTGCCAGCAGCGTGGGACCCAGCACAGATACGCAGTATTTT.

This clone was counted a single time. Here the CDR3 reads CASSFGTRKNTIYF. For the CDR3, the DNA is TGTGCCAGCAGCTTTGGGACACGTAAAAACACCATATATTTT. This chain uses TRBV2 with TRBJ1-3, with D possibly matching TRBD1 (6 bases). The CDR3 is 14 residues long. The germline V gene has CDR1 SNHLY and CDR2 FYNNEI. The germline V and J ends were trimmed by 6 bases and 6 bases, with 15 bases remaining between them.

The chain links TRBV28 to TRBJ1-5; D is ambiguous. The CDR3 consists of 13 residues. Per germline, CDR1 MDHEN and CDR2 SYDVKM. Trimming shortened V by 4 bases and J by 6 bases, and 10 bases separated the two germline ends. For the CDR3, the DNA is TGTGCCAGCAGTTACCCCGGGGTTCAGCCCCAGCATTTT. It is translated as CASSYPGVQPQHF.

The chain recombines TRBV7-3 with TRBJ2-7; no firm D call. Germline CDR1 reads SGHTA; CDR2 reads FQGTGA. The V end lost 2 bases, the J end lost 3 bases, and 8 bases lay between the germline ends. The CDR3 contains 13 residues. CDR3 sequence reads: CASSLARDYEQYF. The DNA of the CDR3 is TGTGCCAGCAGCTTAGCGAGAGACTACGAGCAGTACTTC. Full variable domain (missing parts from reference TRBV7-3 and TRBJ2-7): GAGVSQTPSNKVTEKGKYVELRCDPISGHTALYWYRQSLGQGPEFLIYFQGTGAADDSGLPNDRFFAVRPEGSVSTLKIQRTERGDSAVYLCASSLARDYEQYFGPGTRLTVT.

This clone showed up just once. This chain uses TRBV7-3 with TRBJ2-2; D unclear. V lost 2 bases and J lost 9, with 10 bases in between. The CDR3 runs to 13 residues. Germline CDR1 and CDR2: SGHTA and FQGTGA. This chain's CDR3 is CASSLGLNRELFF. CDR3 DNA sequence: TGTGCCAGCAGCTTAGGGTTAAACCGGGAGCTGTTTTTT.

The chain uses TRBV6-5 and TRBJ1-1; 8 bases fit TRBD1. The CDR3 has 13 amino acids. Germline V gives CDR1 MNHEY, CDR2 SVGAGI. Trimming at V came to 6 bases and at J to 8 bases, leaving 8 bases not matched to a gene. This CDR3 reads CASRFDRGTEAFF. The CDR3 nucleotides read TGTGCCAGCAGGTTCGACAGGGGAACCGAAGCTTTCTTT.

The chain uses TRBV6-5 and TRBJ1-2; TRBD1 might be the D (5 bases). The CDR3 is 13 residues long. V was clipped by 7 bases and J by 8 bases, with 17 bases between them. Germline assignment: CDR1 MNHEY and CDR2 SVGAGI. CDR3 nucleotide sequence: TGTGCCAGCACTACTGGGCAGGGTAGCGGCTACACCTTC. This codes for CASTTGQGSGYTF.

This chain links TRBV15 with TRBJ1-5, with TRBD1 identical over 10 bases. The CDR3 length is 17 residues. Germline-derived CDR1 and CDR2 are LNHNV and YYDKDF (reference sequence). The V and J ends lost 1 base and 0 bases, in that order; junction bases with no gene match: 3. The CDR3 DNA is TGTGCCACCAGCAGAGGACAGGGGGCTAATAGCAATCAGCCCCAGCATTTT. Protein sequence: CATSRGQGANSNQPQHF.

The chain is built from TRBV7-6 and TRBJ2-1, with 14 bases identical to TRBD2. The CDR3 covers 16 residues. V trimming: 5 bases; J trimming: 5 bases; junction bases outside the gene matches: 5. The V gene's germline CDR1 is SGHVS and CDR2 FNYEAQ. CDR3 coding DNA: TGTGCCAGCAGCCCTGGGACTAGCGGGAGCCACAATGAGCAGTTCTTC. Its protein product is CASSPGTSGSHNEQFF.

This clone has a single count. Other DNA variants within this sample encode the same CDR3. The chain employs TRBV5-1 and TRBJ2-3; D ambiguous. The ends were cut back, 4 bases at V and 4 bases at J, with 10 bases in the middle. The CDR3 spans 13 residues. Looked up from germline, CDR1 is SGHRS and CDR2 is YFSETQ. The CDR3 DNA reads as TGCGCCAGCAGCCCGGGCGGCCCAGATACGCAGTATTTT. Protein sequence: CASSPGGPDTQYF.

This chain uses TRBV5-1 with TRBJ2-3, with TRBD1 matching over 7 bases. The J segment lost 4 bases and the V segment lost 2 bases, leaving 4 bases of the junction unmatched. This CDR3 contains 14 residues. Germline CDR1 reads SGHRS; CDR2 reads YFSETQ. The CDR3 region has the DNA TGCGCCAGCAGCTTCGGGACAGAAGCAGATACGCAGTATTTT. Amino acid sequence: CASSFGTEADTQYF.

In this sample, this clone turned up once. The CDR3 region is CASSMGTVPHEQYF. The CDR3 bases are TGTGCCAGCAGTATGGGGACAGTCCCCCACGAGCAGTACTTC. V and J are TRBV6-1 and TRBJ2-7; 7 bases align to TRBD1. CDR3 size: 14 residues. Trimming took 5 bases from V and 5 from J; bases not matched to a gene: 9. Germline CDR1 MNHNS, CDR2 SASEGT.

The CDR3 region is CASSDISGRASEQFF. The DNA for the CDR3 is TGTGCCAGCAGTGATATTAGCGGGAGGGCAAGTGAGCAGTTCTTC. The chain links TRBV2 to TRBJ2-1, with TRBD2 matching over 11 bases. CDR3 length: 15 residues. In germline, CDR1 is SNHLY, CDR2 FYNNEI. Unmatched junction bases numbered 7, after V lost 3 bases and J lost 9 bases.

The genes are TRBV5-1 and TRBJ2-1; 8 bases align to TRBD2. The CDR3 runs 14 residues. The V gene end was trimmed by 0 bases and the J gene end by 7 bases; junction bases not matched to a gene: 3. Germline V gene lookup returns CDR1 SGHRS and CDR2 YFSETQ. The chain's CDR3 is CASSLGLARNEQFF. CDR3 nucleotide sequence: TGCGCCAGCAGCTTGGGACTAGCGCGGAATGAGCAGTTCTTC.